The 8 T cell receptor beta chains presented below share a single source sample, sequenced in a study of shared clonotypes between healthy human individuals. Clones were read by immunoSEQ multiplex PCR, and TCRdb kept only the in-frame ones, dropping some. The repertoire includes 1,400,000 or so clones, approximately 98.5% of them detected once, and 0.3% to 0.45% sits in the top ten. The material sequenced was naive CD4+ T cells sorted from blood. Sample subset: CD45RA+ positively selected. These receptors were obtained from a man aged 25-45 years in good health.

The chain joins TRBV6-6 to TRBJ2-2; TRBD1 agrees at 8 bases. The CDR3 consists of 15 residues. CDR1 MNHNY and CDR2 SVGAGI come from the germline V gene (reference sequence). V was clipped by 5 bases and J by 3 bases; unmatched bases: 5. CDR3 sequence reads: CASSGGQDHTGELFF. The CDR3 DNA sequence: TGTGCCAGCAGTGGGGGACAGGACCACACCGGGGAGCTGTTTTTT.

As regards this clone: A read error may produce the germline difference seen at one junction end. The CDR3 DNA is TGCGCCAGCAGCCAGGGACTAGCCGAGAAGTACTTC. It yields the protein CASSQGLAEKYF. This rearrangement joins TRBV10-2 to TRBJ2-7, with 9 bases identical to TRBD2. Per the germline V gene, CDR1 is WSHSY and CDR2 is SAAADI. The CDR3 has 12 residues.

The count of this clone is one. The V and J genes are TRBV21-1 and TRBJ2-7; the DNA was not compared with TRBD2, the D call given in the table. TRBV21-1 represents a pseudogene. The CDR3 runs to 15 residues. In nucleotides, the CDR3 is TGTGCCAGCATGTTAGCGGGAGGGACCTCCTACGAGCAGTACTTC. It translates to CASMLAGGTSYEQYF.

This chain uses TRBV7-6 with TRBJ2-7; maybe TRBD2 (6 bases). The CDR3 covers 14 residues. Germline lookup yields CDR1 SGHVS and CDR2 FNYEAQ. The V end lost 0 bases, the J end lost 4 bases, and 10 bases lay between the germline ends. This CDR3 reads CASSLASGSYEQYF. Here the CDR3 DNA reads TGTGCCAGCAGCTTAGCTAGCGGTTCTTACGAGCAGTACTTC.

This clone was observed once. V and J are TRBV28 and TRBJ2-7; the match to TRBD2 covers 10 bases. V was pared by 3 bases and J by 1 base, with 6 bases of the junction left unmatched. The CDR3 is 16 amino acids. Germline assignment: CDR1 MDHEN and CDR2 SYDVKM. CDR3 amino acids: CASSFQLAGSSYEQYF. The CDR3 DNA follows: TGTGCCAGCAGTTTCCAACTAGCGGGAAGTTCCTACGAGCAGTACTTC.

This chain uses TRBV9 with TRBJ2-1; D possibly corresponds to TRBD2 (6 bases). CDR1 SGDLS and CDR2 YYNGEE come from the germline V gene. Trimming stripped 6 bases from V and 10 bases from J, with 17 bases between. The CDR3 has 13 amino acids. This CDR3 is CASNLRGGREQFF. CDR3 coding DNA: TGTGCCAGCAATTTAAGGGGAGGAAGGGAGCAGTTCTTC.

The rearrangement joins TRBV7-2 to TRBJ1-3, with unresolved D. Germline CDR1 SGHTA, CDR2 FQGNSA. The CDR3 is 13 amino acids. Trimming removed 0 bases at V and 2 bases at J, with 2 bases between. CDR3 region: CASSLATGNTIYF. The CDR3 bases are TGTGCCAGCAGCTTAGCCACTGGAAACACCATATATTTT.

The J gene is TRBJ1-3, the V gene TRBV6-5; a possible D gene is TRBD1 (6 bases). This CDR3 is 14 amino acids long. Germline assignment: CDR1 MNHEY and CDR2 SVGAGI. Deletions cut 7 bases from V and 0 bases from J, with 10 bases between. CDR3 protein: CASTGTSSGNTIYF. CDR3 DNA: TGTGCCAGCACCGGGACAAGCTCTGGAAACACCATATATTTT.